One and the same sample provided the 16 T cell receptor beta chains below, sequenced in a study of blood T cell repertoires in COVID-19. The table came from immunoSEQ multiplex PCR; TCRdb's copy has only in-frame clones and leaves some out. This repertoire shows about 120,000 clones, approximately 86% found once; its top ten account for about an eighth. The sequencing sample was made of peripheral blood. These receptors were taken from a woman aged 70-85 years with COVID-19, enrolled during active disease.

The rearrangement links TRBV7-9 to TRBJ1-2; 7 nucleotides agree with TRBD1. The ends lost 8 bases at V and 5 bases at J; junction bases unmatched: 8. The germline gives CDR1 SEHNR, CDR2 FQNEAQ (reference sequence). The CDR3 has 13 amino acids. CDR3 protein: CASGNPGQYGYTF. For the CDR3, the DNA is TGTGCCAGCGGCAATCCGGGACAGTATGGCTACACCTTC. Combining the CDR3 with reference TRBV7-9 and TRBJ1-2 gives the whole variable domain DTGVSQNPRHKITKRGQNVTFRCDPISEHNRLYWYRQTLGQGPEFLTYFQNEAQLEKSRLLSDRFSAERPKGSFSTLEIQRTEQGDSAMYLCASGNPGQYGYTFGSGTRLTVV.

CDR3 nucleotides: TGTGCCACGGCGGCCGACCCGAACACCGGGGAGCTGTTTTTT. It translates to CATAADPNTGELFF. The chain combines TRBV10-3 with TRBJ2-2, with D unresolved. The ends were cut back, 10 bases at V and 0 bases at J, with 12 bases in the middle. The CDR3 is made up of 14 amino acids. CDR1 and CDR2 (germline): ENHRY, SYGVKD.

The V gene is TRBV5-1, the J gene TRBJ2-1; 7 bases agree with TRBD2. Germline V gives CDR1 SGHRS, CDR2 YFSETQ. The V and J ends lost 3 bases and 3 bases, in that order; junction bases with no gene match: 6. The CDR3 contains 15 residues. CDR3 loop: CASSSSGRYYNEQFF. The CDR3 DNA reads as TGCGCCAGCAGCTCTTCCGGGAGGTACTACAATGAGCAGTTCTTC.

The CDR3 region is CASSLVLLLDTQYF. The CDR3 nucleotides read TGTGCCAGCAGCTTAGTACTCCTCTTAGATACGCAGTATTTT. This sequence joins TRBV11-2 and TRBJ2-3; D uncertain. Germline V CDR1 and CDR2: SGHAT, FQNNGV. V was pared by 1 base and J by 5 bases, with 10 bases between. CDR3 size: 14 residues.

V and J are TRBV18 and TRBJ1-2; 8 bases line up with TRBD1. Per germline, CDR1 KGHSH and CDR2 LQKENI. J gave up 5 bases and V 3 bases, and 8 bases lay outside the gene matches. The CDR3 extends over 15 amino acids. The CDR3 loop reads CASSPRSGQGYGYTF. For the CDR3, the DNA is TGTGCCAGCTCACCCAGGTCAGGACAGGGATATGGCTACACCTTC.

The chain is built from TRBV20-1 and TRBJ1-2; a weak D match, TRBD1 (5 bases). CDR3 length: 11 residues. Germline V lookup: CDR1 DFQATT, CDR2 SNEGSKA (reference sequence). Trimming pared 6 bases from V and 1 base from J, leaving 6 bases between. The CDR3 DNA follows: TGCAGTGCCAGGGTTAACTATGGCTACACCTTC. Its translation: CSARVNYGYTF.

The chain has TRBV6-2 or TRBV6-3 and TRBJ1-5; maybe TRBD1 (6 bases). CDR3 size: 14 residues. Germline V gives CDR1 MNHEY, CDR2 SVGEGT. V was clipped by 5 bases and J by 4 bases, with 12 bases between them. DNA for the CDR3: TGTGCCAGCAGTCTGTACAGGGAGAATCAGCCCCAGCATTTT. This encodes CASSLYRENQPQHF.

The gene calls are TRBV6-5 and TRBJ1-5; 8 bases fit TRBD1. V was clipped by 6 bases and J by 2 bases; unmatched bases: 6. CDR3 size: 15 residues. The V gene's germline CDR1 is MNHEY and CDR2 SVGAGI. CDR3 sequence reads: CASRRDRGGNQPQHF. In nucleotides, the CDR3 is TGTGCCAGCAGGAGAGACAGGGGCGGCAATCAGCCCCAGCATTTT.

V usage is TRBV19 and J usage is TRBJ2-3; TRBD1 matches at 8 bases. Trimming took 3 bases from V and 2 from J; bases not matched to a gene: 1. This CDR3 is built from 14 residues. Germline V lookup: CDR1 LNHDA, CDR2 SQIVND (reference sequence). CDR3 in amino acids: CASSIQGATDTQYF. The CDR3, as DNA: TGTGCCAGTAGTATTCAGGGGGCCACAGATACGCAGTATTTT. The whole variable domain, remainder taken from reference TRBV19 and TRBJ2-3, is DGGITQSPKYLFRKEGQNVTLSCEQNLNHDAMYWYRQDPGQGLRLIYYSQIVNDFQKGDIAEGYSVSREKKESFPLTVTSAQKNPTAFYLCASSIQGATDTQYFGPGTRLTVL.

This rearrangement joins TRBV5-6 to TRBJ2-7, with 8 nucleotides matching TRBD1. V lost 0 bases, J lost 3 bases, and 5 bases stayed unmatched. The CDR3 covers 15 residues. Germline CDR1 reads SGHDT; CDR2 reads YYEEEE. CDR3 sequence: CASSLEGQEFYEQYF. CDR3 coding DNA: TGTGCCAGCAGCTTGGAGGGACAGGAGTTCTACGAGCAGTACTTC. Filled out from reference TRBV5-6 and TRBJ2-7, the complete variable domain reads DAGVTQSPTHLIKTRGQQVTLRCSPKSGHDTVSWYQQALGQGPQFIFQYYEEEERQRGNFPDRFSGHQFPNYSSELNVNALLLGDSALYLCASSLEGQEFYEQYFGPGTRLTVT.

CDR3 DNA: TGTGCCTGGAGCTTCAGGAACACTGAAGCTTTCTTT. Protein sequence: CAWSFRNTEAFF. J is TRBJ1-1 and V is TRBV30; D not certain. The CDR3 sequence is 12 residues long. Per the germline V gene, CDR1 is GTSNPN and CDR2 is SVGIG (reference sequence). The germline V and J ends were trimmed by 3 bases and 1 base, with 6 bases remaining between them.

The J gene is TRBJ1-1, the V gene TRBV18, with D perhaps TRBD1 (6 bases). The germline V and J ends were trimmed by 2 bases and 3 bases, with 22 bases remaining between them. Germline V gene sequence: CDR1 KGHSH, CDR2 LQKENI. The CDR3 is 18 amino acids. CDR3 DNA: TGTGCCAGCTCACCAATGTATCAAGGACAGCTTAGGGACACTGAAGCTTTCTTT. Translating gives CASSPMYQGQLRDTEAFF.

This clone was observed a handful of times. V and J are TRBV9 and TRBJ1-4, with D unresolved. Trimming stripped 3 bases from V and 5 bases from J, with 17 bases between. There are 16 residues in the CDR3. The germline CDR1 and CDR2 sequences are SGDLS and YYNGEE. In nucleotides, the CDR3 is TGTGCCAGCAGCGGAGACGGTCTGGGCCGGAATGAAAAACTGTTTTTT. Its translation is CASSGDGLGRNEKLFF.

This clone was observed at least ten times. The chain recombines TRBV5-1 with TRBJ2-1, with D maybe TRBD1 (6 bases). Deletions cut 4 bases from V and 0 bases from J, with 14 bases between. Germline-derived CDR1 and CDR2 are SGHRS and YFSETQ. The CDR3 runs to 16 residues. CDR3 DNA sequence: TGCGCCAGCAGCCAGACCGGGACAACCTCCTACAATGAGCAGTTCTTC. Amino acid sequence: CASSQTGTTSYNEQFF. The full variable domain, in which reference TRBV5-1 and TRBJ2-1 provide the parts outside the CDR3, is KAGVTQTPRYLIKTRGQQVTLSCSPISGHRSVSWYQQTPGQGLQFLFEYFSETQRNKGNFPGRFSGRQFSNSRSEMNVSTLELGDSALYLCASSQTGTTSYNEQFFGPGTRLTVL.

This chain joins TRBV19 and TRBJ1-3, with D unclear. The CDR3 is 16 residues long. V shed 1 base and J shed 0 bases, with 10 bases lying between them. Germline CDR1 reads LNHDA; CDR2 reads SQIVND (reference sequence). CDR3 sequence: CASSIALSVSGNTIYF. The CDR3 coding sequence is TGTGCCAGTAGTATAGCCCTCTCGGTCTCTGGAAACACCATATATTTT.

The gene calls are TRBV12-3 or TRBV12-4 and TRBJ1-2; 8 bases align to TRBD1. This CDR3 has 13 residues. With 8 bases clipped from V and 7 bases from J, the junction kept 9 bases outside the gene matches. The CDR3 region is CASRSDRVGGYTF. The CDR3 bases are TGTGCCAGCCGGTCGGACAGGGTTGGTGGCTACACCTTC.